The 29 T cell receptor beta chains reported below all come from one sample, sequenced in a study of blood T cell repertoires in COVID-19. The assay was immunoSEQ multiplex PCR, and TCRdb's table has in-frame clones only and misses some. Of approximately 340,000 clones in the sample, 65% to 85% were seen once. Material: peripheral blood. These receptor sequences come from a man aged 30 to 39 with active or convalescent COVID-19.

This sequence joins TRBV13 and TRBJ1-1; D is unresolved. The CDR3 covers 11 residues. Trimming removed 5 bases at V and 5 bases at J, with 6 bases between. In germline, CDR1 is PRHDT, CDR2 FYEKMQ (reference sequence). The CDR3 sequence is CASSGGTEAFF. The CDR3 bases are TGTGCCAGCAGCGGAGGAACTGAAGCTTTCTTT.

This clone turned up a few times. CDR3 bases: TGTGCCAGCATTTTCCAATCTAGCGAACTGAGCGGCTACACCTTC. Amino acids: CASIFQSSELSGYTF. The chain joins TRBV13 to TRBJ1-2, with D hard to call. Germline assignment: CDR1 PRHDT and CDR2 FYEKMQ (reference sequence). V was pared by 7 bases and J by 8 bases, with 23 bases between. This CDR3 region has 15 residues.

The chain employs TRBV9 and TRBJ2-3; a weak D match, TRBD2 (6 bases). The germline V gene has CDR1 SGDLS and CDR2 YYNGEE. V was cut by 4 bases and J by 7 bases, with 19 bases left in between. The CDR3 has 15 amino acids. Here the CDR3 reads CASSLSGLSPNTQYF. CDR3 nucleotide sequence: TGTGCCAGCAGCCTTAGCGGCCTTTCGCCAAATACGCAGTATTTT.

Comment on this clone: This same CDR3 is encoded by further DNA sequences in the sample. J is TRBJ1-4 and V is TRBV7-9; D is possibly TRBD1 (5 bases). Trimming cost V 1 base and J 7 bases, with 13 bases left between them. The germline gives CDR1 SEHNR, CDR2 FQNEAQ (reference sequence). The CDR3 length is 15 residues. The CDR3 nucleotides read TGTGCCAGCAGCTTAGTTGGGGGAGGAGGTGAAAAACTGTTTTTT. This sequence encodes CASSLVGGGGEKLFF.

This chain connects TRBV6-5 to TRBJ2-5, with a possible D match to TRBD1 (7 bases). The CDR3 totals 14 residues. V lost 7 bases, J lost 3 bases, and 15 bases lay in between. The germline V gene has CDR1 MNHEY and CDR2 SVGAGI. The DNA for the CDR3 is TGTGCCAGCACCGGGGGACAGATGAAAGAGACCCAGTACTTC. Protein sequence: CASTGGQMKETQYF.

The chain joins TRBV7-6 to TRBJ2-1; 7 bases are a match to TRBD2. Trimming removed 6 bases from V and 5 bases from J; junction bases left unmatched: 4. Germline V gene lookup returns CDR1 SGHVS and CDR2 FNYEAQ. CDR3 length equals 13 residues. The CDR3 DNA sequence: TGTGCCAGCAGGGGGGGGTACAACAATGAGCAGTTCTTC. This sequence encodes CASRGGYNNEQFF.

The V call is TRBV28, the J call TRBJ1-4, with D possibly TRBD1 on 5 matching bases. The CDR3 totals 13 residues. Per germline, CDR1 MDHEN and CDR2 SYDVKM. V was trimmed by 7 bases and J by 6 bases, leaving 12 bases between them. The CDR3: CASTQTRDEKLFF. CDR3 in DNA: TGTGCCAGCACCCAGACCAGGGATGAAAAACTGTTTTTT.

This clone appeared once. CDR3: CASSLDQWNTGELFF. Written as DNA, the CDR3 is TGTGCCAGCAGCTTGGACCAGTGGAACACCGGGGAGCTGTTTTTT. The genes are TRBV5-4 and TRBJ2-2; D ambiguous. This CDR3 has 15 residues. The germline V gene encodes CDR1 SGHNT and CDR2 YYREEE (reference sequence). V lost 0 bases and J 1 base, leaving 7 bases between the germline ends.

This rearrangement joins TRBV4-3 to TRBJ2-1; TRBD2 matches at 15 bases. The V segment lost 0 bases and the J segment 7 bases; nucleotides outside the gene matches: 4. The germline V gene has CDR1 LGHNA and CDR2 YSLEER. The CDR3 runs 17 residues. The CDR3 DNA follows: TGCGCCAGCAGCCAAGAGAGGACTAGCGGGAGGGTAAATGAGCAGTTCTTC. This translates into CASSQERTSGRVNEQFF.

This clone was observed a handful of times. The V and J genes are TRBV5-4 and TRBJ1-2; D perhaps matches TRBD1 (6 bases). The ends were cut back, 6 bases at V and 8 bases at J, with 23 bases in the middle. This CDR3 has 15 residues. The germline V gene encodes CDR1 SGHNT and CDR2 YYREEE (reference sequence). This CDR3 reads CASIRWTDLRRGYTF. DNA for the CDR3: TGTGCCAGCATTCGGTGGACAGACTTGAGACGAGGCTACACCTTC.

The chain recombines TRBV25-1 with TRBJ2-5; 8 bases are shared with TRBD2. Unmatched junction bases numbered 14, after V lost 7 bases and J lost 4 bases. The germline V gene has CDR1 MGHDK and CDR2 SYGVNS. This CDR3 has 16 amino acids. CDR3 residues: CASTTRAGVNIETQYF. For the CDR3, the DNA is TGTGCCAGCACCACAAGAGCGGGAGTGAATATAGAGACCCAGTACTTC.

The CDR3 is CASSLEGNSGNTIYF. The CDR3 nucleotides read TGTGCCAGCAGCTTAGAGGGGAACTCTGGAAACACCATATATTTT. The chain recombines TRBV7-6 with TRBJ1-3; perhaps TRBD1 as D (5 bases). Trimming cost V 1 base and J 0 bases, with 7 bases left between them. This CDR3 region has 15 residues. The germline gives CDR1 SGHVS, CDR2 FNYEAQ.

This chain joins TRBV19 and TRBJ2-2, with 9 positions matching TRBD2. This CDR3 comprises 17 residues. Germline V lookup: CDR1 LNHDA, CDR2 SQIVND (reference sequence). J was trimmed by 4 bases and V by 5 bases; bases with no gene match: 11. CDR3 protein: CASSRGSGGSFTGELFF. CDR3 coding DNA: TGTGCCAGTAGTCGGGGGAGCGGGGGGTCCTTCACCGGGGAGCTGTTTTTT.

This chain uses TRBV18 with TRBJ2-1; TRBD2 matches at 10 bases. The J segment lost 7 bases and the V segment lost 1 base, leaving 13 bases of the junction unmatched. Germline V gene data show CDR1 as KGHSH and CDR2 as LQKENI. The CDR3 is 18 residues long. The CDR3 coding sequence is TGTGCCAGCTCACCACGGGGACGACGGGCTAGCGGGAGAAATGAGCAGTTCTTC. Encoded protein: CASSPRGRRASGRNEQFF.

V is TRBV11-1 and J is TRBJ1-2; 7 bases map to TRBD1. The CDR3 runs to 14 residues. Per germline, CDR1 SGHAT and CDR2 FQDESV (reference sequence). After removal of 4 bases from V and 6 bases from J, the junction contained 8 bases not matched to a gene. CDR3 amino acids: CASSYGQVGNGYTF. For the CDR3, the DNA is TGTGCCAGCAGCTACGGACAGGTCGGGAATGGCTACACCTTC.

The gene calls are TRBV7-2 and TRBJ1-1; D is possibly TRBD1 (6 bases). CDR1 and CDR2 from the germline V gene are SGHTA and FQGNSA. The V and J ends lost 3 bases and 0 bases respectively, with 8 bases between them. The CDR3 sequence is 14 residues long. CDR3 loop: CASSLDSMNTEAFF. The CDR3 region has the DNA TGTGCCAGCAGCTTGGACAGCATGAACACTGAAGCTTTCTTT.

V is TRBV10-3 and J is TRBJ2-1; the D gene is possibly TRBD1 (5 bases). V shed 10 bases and J shed 6 bases, with 7 bases lying between them. The germline V gene has CDR1 ENHRY and CDR2 SYGVKD. This CDR3 has 10 residues. CDR3 amino acids: CATQGNEQFF. The DNA for the CDR3 is TGTGCCACCCAGGGCAATGAGCAGTTCTTC.

There are a few counts of this clone. The CDR3 region is CASRPRTDYEQYF. As DNA, the CDR3 is TGTGCCAGTAGGCCCCGGACAGACTACGAGCAGTACTTC. The V and J genes are TRBV19 and TRBJ2-7, with D maybe TRBD1 (6 bases). Germline CDR1 reads LNHDA; CDR2 reads SQIVND (reference sequence). Trimming removed 6 bases from V and 3 bases from J, with 12 bases in between. There are 13 residues in the CDR3. Variable domain in full (rest from reference TRBV19 and TRBJ2-7): DGGITQSPKYLFRKEGQNVTLSCEQNLNHDAMYWYRQDPGQGLRLIYYSQIVNDFQKGDIAEGYSVSREKKESFPLTVTSAQKNPTAFYLCASRPRTDYEQYFGPGTRLTVT.

The chain couples TRBV27 to TRBJ2-1; 8 bases map to TRBD2. V shed 6 bases, J shed 4 bases, and the junction held 8 bases outside the gene matches. The CDR3 has 15 residues. Per the germline V gene, CDR1 is MNHEY and CDR2 is SMNVEV (reference sequence). The CDR3 protein is CASSLGLAVYNEQFF. The CDR3 region has the DNA TGTGCCAGCAGCCTCGGACTAGCAGTGTACAATGAGCAGTTCTTC.

The J gene is TRBJ2-7, the V gene TRBV3-1 (or the pseudogene TRBV3-2); TRBD2 is a possible D gene (5 bases). Trimming shortened V by 4 bases and J by 12 bases, and 19 bases separated the two germline ends. Per germline, CDR1 LGHDT and CDR2 YNNKEL (reference sequence). The CDR3 has 13 amino acids. CDR3 coding DNA: TGTGCCAGCAGCCTCGCGGCCGGGTCTGAGGGGTACTTC. Protein product: CASSLAAGSEGYF.

The chain joins TRBV7-2 to TRBJ1-2; the match to TRBD1 covers 8 bases. Per germline, CDR1 SGHTA and CDR2 FQGNSA. V gave up 3 bases and J gave up 8 bases; unmatched junction bases: 14. The CDR3 loop spans 16 amino acids. The CDR3 nucleotides read TGTGCCAGCAGCTTCCTGGGGGCAGGGGGCGCGGGCGGCTACACCTTC. Protein: CASSFLGAGGAGGYTF. The full variable domain, its missing parts supplied by reference TRBV7-2 and TRBJ1-2, is GAGVSQSPSNKVTEKGKDVELRCDPISGHTALYWYRQSLGQGLEFLIYFQGNSAPDKSGLPSDRFSAERTGGSVSTLTIQRTQQEDSAVYLCASSFLGAGGAGGYTFGSGTRLTVV.

This clone was found once. V usage is TRBV10-1 and J usage is TRBJ1-4; D is unclear. Germline CDR1 WNHNN, CDR2 SYGVQD (reference sequence). The CDR3 totals 15 residues. Deletions cut 6 bases from V and 4 bases from J, with 15 bases between. The CDR3, as DNA: TGCGCCAGCAGCGCCCGGGTCCCCGTTAATGAAAAACTGTTTTTT. Protein product: CASSARVPVNEKLFF.

The rearrangement joins TRBV4-1 to TRBJ2-1; TRBD2 matches at 8 bases. CDR3 size: 17 residues. Germline CDR1 MGHRA, CDR2 YSYEKL. With 4 bases clipped from V and 0 bases from J, the junction kept 8 bases outside the gene matches. The CDR3 DNA sequence: TGCGCCAGCAGCCGGAGGGTCGGGAGGGGCTCCTACAATGAGCAGTTCTTC. Translated: CASSRRVGRGSYNEQFF.

The chain couples TRBV6-4 to TRBJ2-2, with 9 bases that match TRBD2. The CDR3 runs 17 residues. J was trimmed by 2 bases and V by 3 bases; bases with no gene match: 7. Germline loops: CDR1 MRHNA, CDR2 SNTAGT. CDR3 in DNA: TGTGCCAGCAGTGAGAGGCTAGCGGGAATCAACACCGGGGAGCTGTTTTTT. Its translation is CASSERLAGINTGELFF.

The V gene is TRBV19, the J gene TRBJ1-5; tentatively, D is TRBD1 (5 bases). The CDR3 extends over 14 amino acids. The germline gives CDR1 LNHDA, CDR2 SQIVND (reference sequence). V was cut by 1 base and J by 3 bases, with 7 bases left in between. The CDR3 DNA is TGTGCCAGTAGTATAGGGACAACCAATCAGCCCCAGCATTTT. Its protein product is CASSIGTTNQPQHF. The whole variable domain, filled in from reference TRBV19 and TRBJ1-5, reads DGGITQSPKYLFRKEGQNVTLSCEQNLNHDAMYWYRQDPGQGLRLIYYSQIVNDFQKGDIAEGYSVSREKKESFPLTVTSAQKNPTAFYLCASSIGTTNQPQHFGDGTRLSIL.

The chain joins TRBV7-3 to TRBJ1-1, with 8 nucleotides matching TRBD1. The CDR3 consists of 13 residues. The V gene end was trimmed by 5 bases and the J gene end by 3 bases; junction bases not matched to a gene: 2. Germline V gene data show CDR1 as SGHTA and CDR2 as FQGTGA. In nucleotides, the CDR3 is TGTGCCAGCAGCCCGGACAGGGACACTGAAGCTTTCTTT. This translates into CASSPDRDTEAFF.

The rearrangement uses TRBV2 and TRBJ1-6; 7 bases fit TRBD1. CDR1 SNHLY and CDR2 FYNNEI come from the germline V gene. The CDR3 is 14 amino acids. V was clipped by 5 bases and J by 7 bases; unmatched bases: 5. The CDR3 DNA sequence: TGTGCCAGCAGTTGGACAGGTTCGAATTCACCCCTCCACTTT. It translates to CASSWTGSNSPLHF.

This clone appeared a few times. The chain carries TRBV6-6 and TRBJ2-3, with a weak D call TRBD1 (6 bases). Germline V gives CDR1 MNHNY, CDR2 SVGAGI (reference sequence). This CDR3 is 14 amino acids long. V lost 6 bases, J lost 4 bases, and 14 bases lay in between. The CDR3 coding sequence is TGTGCCAGCAGCCCTGGTGGGGGCGCAGATACGCAGTATTTT. Translating gives CASSPGGGADTQYF.

The rearrangement links TRBV10-1 to TRBJ1-5; 10 positions match TRBD1. Germline V gene sequence: CDR1 WNHNN, CDR2 SYGVQD (reference sequence). J lost 3 bases, V lost 0 bases, and 5 bases had no gene match. CDR3 size: 17 residues. The CDR3: CASSESRQGAVNQPQHF. The DNA for the CDR3 is TGCGCCAGCAGTGAGTCCCGACAGGGGGCCGTCAATCAGCCCCAGCATTTT.